What follows describes a single T cell receptor beta chain. These data originate in a study of blood T cell repertoires in COVID-19. At the level of the study: Italy, Spain and the United States were the sources of the convalescent and acute COVID-19 samples. T cells, B-cell-depleted T cells, or PBMCs provided the cDNA or gDNA that served as material.

In the original workflow: Quantification of nucleated cells was approximated via reference gene primer amplification. The table came from immunoSEQ multiplex PCR; TCRdb's copy has only in-frame clones and leaves some out. The V and J calls and clone size are taken from that table; D and trimming were inferred from the DNA. Of fewer than 150,000 clones listed, around 84% were seen once; the top ten hold approximately 13%. V was clipped by 7 bases and J by 9 bases, with 13 bases between them. The CDR3 sequence is 13 residues long. The V gene is TRBV12-3 or TRBV12-4, the J gene TRBJ1-6; possible D gene TRBD1, 5 bases. The sequence was obtained from a human donor in a cohort sampled during active COVID-19. Sequenced material: peripheral blood. In nucleotides, the CDR3 is TGTGCCAGCACGGGACTCCCGGGTTCACCCCTCCACTTT. Translation gives CASTGLPGSPLHF.